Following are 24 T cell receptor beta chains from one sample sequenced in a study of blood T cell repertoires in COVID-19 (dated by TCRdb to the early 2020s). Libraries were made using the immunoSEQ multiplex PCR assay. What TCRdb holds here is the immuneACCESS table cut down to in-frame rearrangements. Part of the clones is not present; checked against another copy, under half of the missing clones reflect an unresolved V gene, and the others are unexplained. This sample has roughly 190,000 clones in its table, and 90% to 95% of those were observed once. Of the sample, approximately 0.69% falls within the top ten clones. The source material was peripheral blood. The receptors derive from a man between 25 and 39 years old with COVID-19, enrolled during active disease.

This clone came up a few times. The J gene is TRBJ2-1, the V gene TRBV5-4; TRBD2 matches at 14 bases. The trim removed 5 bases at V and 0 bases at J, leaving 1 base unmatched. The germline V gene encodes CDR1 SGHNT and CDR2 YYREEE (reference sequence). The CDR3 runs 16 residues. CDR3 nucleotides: TGTGCCAGCAGTGGGACTAGCGGGAGCTCCTACAATGAGCAGTTCTTC. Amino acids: CASSGTSGSSYNEQFF.

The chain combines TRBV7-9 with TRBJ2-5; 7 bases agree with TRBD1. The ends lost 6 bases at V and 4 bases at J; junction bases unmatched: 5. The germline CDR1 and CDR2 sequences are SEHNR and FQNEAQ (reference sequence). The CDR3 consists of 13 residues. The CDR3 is CASRPTGAETQYF. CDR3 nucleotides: TGTGCCAGCAGGCCTACAGGGGCAGAGACCCAGTACTTC.

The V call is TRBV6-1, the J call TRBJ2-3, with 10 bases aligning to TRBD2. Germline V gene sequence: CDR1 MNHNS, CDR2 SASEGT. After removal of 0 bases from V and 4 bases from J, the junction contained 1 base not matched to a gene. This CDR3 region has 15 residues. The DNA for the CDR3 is TGTGCCAGCAGTGAAGCGCTAGCGGGGGCAGATACGCAGTATTTT. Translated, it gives CASSEALAGADTQYF.

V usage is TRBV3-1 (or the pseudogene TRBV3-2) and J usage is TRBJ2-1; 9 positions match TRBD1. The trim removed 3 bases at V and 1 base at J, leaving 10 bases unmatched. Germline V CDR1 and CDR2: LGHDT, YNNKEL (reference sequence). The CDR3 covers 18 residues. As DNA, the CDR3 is TGTGCCAGCAGCCAGCTGATTGGGACAGGGAGGTCCTACAATGAGCAGTTCTTC. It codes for CASSQLIGTGRSYNEQFF.

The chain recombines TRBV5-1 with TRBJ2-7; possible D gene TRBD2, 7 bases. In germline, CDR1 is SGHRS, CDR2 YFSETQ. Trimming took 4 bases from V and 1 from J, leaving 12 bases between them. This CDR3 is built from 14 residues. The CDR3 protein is CASSLGGDSYEQYF. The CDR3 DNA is TGCGCCAGCAGCCTAGGGGGGGATTCCTACGAGCAGTACTTC.

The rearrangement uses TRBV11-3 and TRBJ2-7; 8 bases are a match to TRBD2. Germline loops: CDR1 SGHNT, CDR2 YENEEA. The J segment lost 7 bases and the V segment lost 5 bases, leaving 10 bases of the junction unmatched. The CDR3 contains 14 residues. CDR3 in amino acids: CASSVAGSIGEQYF. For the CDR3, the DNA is TGTGCCAGCAGCGTAGCGGGGAGCATCGGTGAGCAGTACTTC. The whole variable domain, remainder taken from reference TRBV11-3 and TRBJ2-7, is EAGVVQSPRYKIIEKKQPVAFWCNPISGHNTLYWYLQNLGQGPELLIRYENEEAVDDSQLPKDRFSAERLKGVDSTLKIQPAELGDSAVYLCASSVAGSIGEQYFGPGTRLTVT.

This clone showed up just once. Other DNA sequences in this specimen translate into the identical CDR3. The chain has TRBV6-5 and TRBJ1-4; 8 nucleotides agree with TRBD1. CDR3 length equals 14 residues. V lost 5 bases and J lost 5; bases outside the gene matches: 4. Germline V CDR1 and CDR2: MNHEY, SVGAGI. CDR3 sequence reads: CASSPRQGNEKLFF. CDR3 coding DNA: TGTGCCAGCAGTCCTCGACAGGGGAATGAAAAACTGTTTTTT.

CDR3 amino acids: CATRGREGNQPQHF. The DNA for the CDR3 is TGTGCTACTCGGGGCAGGGAGGGCAATCAGCCCCAGCATTTT. This chain connects TRBV10-3 to TRBJ1-5; D is perhaps TRBD1 (5 bases). The CDR3 spans 14 residues. Germline CDR1 and CDR2: ENHRY and SYGVKD.

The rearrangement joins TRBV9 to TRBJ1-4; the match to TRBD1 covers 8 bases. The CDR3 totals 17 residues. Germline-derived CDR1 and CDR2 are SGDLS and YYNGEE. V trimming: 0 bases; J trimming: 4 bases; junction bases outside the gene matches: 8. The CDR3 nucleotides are TGTGCCAGCAGCGTAGCGCCAGGGGGCTTTGGTAATGAAAAACTGTTTTTT. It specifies CASSVAPGGFGNEKLFF.

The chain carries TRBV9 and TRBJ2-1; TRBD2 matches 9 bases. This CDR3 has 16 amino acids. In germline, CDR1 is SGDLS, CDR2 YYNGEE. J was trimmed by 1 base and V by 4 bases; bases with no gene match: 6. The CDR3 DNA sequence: TGTGCCAGCAGCCGCGAGCGGGGGGCTTCCTACAATGAGCAGTTCTTC. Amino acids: CASSRERGASYNEQFF.

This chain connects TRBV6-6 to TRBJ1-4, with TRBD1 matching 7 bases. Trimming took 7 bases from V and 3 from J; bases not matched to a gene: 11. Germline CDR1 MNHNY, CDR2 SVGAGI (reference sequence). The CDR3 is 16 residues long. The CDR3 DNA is TGTGCCAGCAACTCAAGGGGGCTGTCGGCTAATGAAAAACTGTTTTTT. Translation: CASNSRGLSANEKLFF.

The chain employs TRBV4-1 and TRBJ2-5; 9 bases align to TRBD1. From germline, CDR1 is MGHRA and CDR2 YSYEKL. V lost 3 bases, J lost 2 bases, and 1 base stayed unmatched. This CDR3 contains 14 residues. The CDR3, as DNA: TGCGCCAGCAGCCAGACAGGGGGACAAGAGACCCAGTACTTC. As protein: CASSQTGGQETQYF.

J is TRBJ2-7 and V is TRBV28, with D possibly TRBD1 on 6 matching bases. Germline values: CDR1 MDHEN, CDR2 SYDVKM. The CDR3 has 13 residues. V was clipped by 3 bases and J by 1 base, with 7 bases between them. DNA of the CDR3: TGTGCCAGCAGTTTGGGGGCATCCTACGAGCAGTACTTC. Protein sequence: CASSLGASYEQYF.

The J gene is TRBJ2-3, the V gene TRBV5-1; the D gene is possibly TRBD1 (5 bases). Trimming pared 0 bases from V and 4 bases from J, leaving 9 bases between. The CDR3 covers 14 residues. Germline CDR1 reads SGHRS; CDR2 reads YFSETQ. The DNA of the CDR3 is TGCGCCAGCAGCTTGGGACAGCCCCCAGATACGCAGTATTTT. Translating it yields CASSLGQPPDTQYF.

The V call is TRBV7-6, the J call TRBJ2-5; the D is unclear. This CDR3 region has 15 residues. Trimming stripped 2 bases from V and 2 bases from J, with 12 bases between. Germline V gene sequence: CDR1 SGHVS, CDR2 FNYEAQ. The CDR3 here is CASSLTMTNQETQYF. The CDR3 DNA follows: TGTGCCAGCAGCTTAACCATGACAAATCAAGAGACCCAGTACTTC.

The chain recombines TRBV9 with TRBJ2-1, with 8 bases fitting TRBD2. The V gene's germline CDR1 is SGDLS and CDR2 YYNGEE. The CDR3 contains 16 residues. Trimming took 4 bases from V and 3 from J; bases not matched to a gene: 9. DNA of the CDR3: TGTGCCAGCAGCCCGGGGACTAGGAATAACTACAATGAGCAGTTCTTC. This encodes CASSPGTRNNYNEQFF.

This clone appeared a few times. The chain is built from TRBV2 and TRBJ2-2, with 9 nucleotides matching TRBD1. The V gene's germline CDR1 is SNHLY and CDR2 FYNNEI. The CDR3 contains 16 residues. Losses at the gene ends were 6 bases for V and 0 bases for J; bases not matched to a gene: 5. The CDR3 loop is CASSRRQGANTGELFF. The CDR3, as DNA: TGTGCCAGCAGCAGAAGACAGGGGGCGAACACCGGGGAGCTGTTTTTT.

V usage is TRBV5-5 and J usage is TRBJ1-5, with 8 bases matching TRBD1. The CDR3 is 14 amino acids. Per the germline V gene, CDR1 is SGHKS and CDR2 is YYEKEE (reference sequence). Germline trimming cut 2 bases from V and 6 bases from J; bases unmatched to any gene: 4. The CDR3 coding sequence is TGTGCCAGCAGCTTCGAGACAGGGGCTCAGCCCCAGCATTTT. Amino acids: CASSFETGAQPQHF.

This chain's CDR3 is CASSPGFLGQGPEAFF. The CDR3, as DNA: TGTGCCAGCAGCCCCGGCTTCTTGGGACAGGGCCCTGAAGCTTTCTTT. The chain links TRBV14 to TRBJ1-1, with 9 bases lining up with TRBD1. The junction had 12 bases not matched to a gene; V was cut back by 4 bases and J by 6 bases. The CDR3 sequence is 16 residues long. Germline V gene data show CDR1 as SGHDN and CDR2 as FVKESK.

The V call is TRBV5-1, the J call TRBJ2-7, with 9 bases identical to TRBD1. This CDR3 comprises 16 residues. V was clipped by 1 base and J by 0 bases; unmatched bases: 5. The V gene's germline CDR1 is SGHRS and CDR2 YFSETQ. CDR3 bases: TGCGCCAGCAGCTTGAGCGGACAGGGGCACTCCTACGAGCAGTACTTC. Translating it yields CASSLSGQGHSYEQYF.

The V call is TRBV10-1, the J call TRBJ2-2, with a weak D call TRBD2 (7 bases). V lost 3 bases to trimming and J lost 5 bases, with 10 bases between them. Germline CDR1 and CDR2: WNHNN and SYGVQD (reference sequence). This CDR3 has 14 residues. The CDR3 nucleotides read TGCGCCAGCAGTGACAGGGGAGGGACCGGGGAGCTGTTTTTT. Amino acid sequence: CASSDRGGTGELFF.

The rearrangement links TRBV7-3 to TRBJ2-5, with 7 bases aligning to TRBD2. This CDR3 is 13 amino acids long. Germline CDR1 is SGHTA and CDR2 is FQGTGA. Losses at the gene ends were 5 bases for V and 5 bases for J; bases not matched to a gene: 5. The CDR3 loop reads CASSTGLVETQYF. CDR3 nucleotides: TGTGCCAGCAGCACTGGACTAGTCGAGACCCAGTACTTC.

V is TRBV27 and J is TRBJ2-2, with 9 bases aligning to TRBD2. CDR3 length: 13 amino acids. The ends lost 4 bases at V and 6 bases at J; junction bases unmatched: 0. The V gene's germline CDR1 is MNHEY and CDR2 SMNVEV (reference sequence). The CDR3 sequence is CASSWTSAGELFF. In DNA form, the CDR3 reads TGTGCCAGCAGTTGGACTAGCGCCGGGGAGCTGTTTTTT.

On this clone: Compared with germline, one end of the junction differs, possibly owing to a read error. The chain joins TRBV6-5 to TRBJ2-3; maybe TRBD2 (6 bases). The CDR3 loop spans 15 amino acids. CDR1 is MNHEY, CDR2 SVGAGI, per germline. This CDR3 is CASSDSGGAADTQYF. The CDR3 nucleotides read TGTGCCAGCAGTGACTCGGGCGGGGCCGCAGATACGCAGTATTTT.